This TCR beta chain originates from a study of Ad26.COV2.S vaccination and SARS-CoV-2 variants. The wider study: Recipients of Ad26.COV2.S got it intramuscularly, once or twice 56 days apart. The study, taken as a whole, reports: There was reportedly substantial breadth in spike-specific CD8+ and CD4+ T cell responses after vaccination.

Only in-frame clones appear in the TCRdb table, and some are missing; sequencing was by immunoSEQ multiplex PCR. The table lists about 480,000 clones, around nine tenths of them singletons. About this clone: Its specificity is unknown.

Treatment specified: 15 to 20 received Ad26.COV2.S at low or high dose, single or two shots; roughly five received placebo; per-sample allocation not given. Sample collection was performed on day 63 after the first vaccine or placebo injection. Ad26 vector vaccine expressed Wuhan-strain SARS-CoV-2 spike. This CDR3 spans 16 amino acids. Between the trimmed V and J ends, which lost 1 base and 2 bases, there was a span of 16 bases. Germline V gene lookup returns CDR1 SQVTM and CDR2 ANQGSEA. The rearrangement links TRBV29-1 to TRBJ2-3; perhaps D is TRBD1 or TRBD2 (5 bases each). This TCR derives from a person aged 18-60 years who received the Ad26.COV2.S COVID-19 vaccine or a placebo. Sequencing used peripheral blood, obtained in a trial of Ad26.COV2.S vaccine versus placebo. CDR3 DNA: TGCAGCGTTGAAGGGTCGGTTCGGGACCACACAGATACGCAGTATTTT. Encoded protein: CSVEGSVRDHTDTQYF.